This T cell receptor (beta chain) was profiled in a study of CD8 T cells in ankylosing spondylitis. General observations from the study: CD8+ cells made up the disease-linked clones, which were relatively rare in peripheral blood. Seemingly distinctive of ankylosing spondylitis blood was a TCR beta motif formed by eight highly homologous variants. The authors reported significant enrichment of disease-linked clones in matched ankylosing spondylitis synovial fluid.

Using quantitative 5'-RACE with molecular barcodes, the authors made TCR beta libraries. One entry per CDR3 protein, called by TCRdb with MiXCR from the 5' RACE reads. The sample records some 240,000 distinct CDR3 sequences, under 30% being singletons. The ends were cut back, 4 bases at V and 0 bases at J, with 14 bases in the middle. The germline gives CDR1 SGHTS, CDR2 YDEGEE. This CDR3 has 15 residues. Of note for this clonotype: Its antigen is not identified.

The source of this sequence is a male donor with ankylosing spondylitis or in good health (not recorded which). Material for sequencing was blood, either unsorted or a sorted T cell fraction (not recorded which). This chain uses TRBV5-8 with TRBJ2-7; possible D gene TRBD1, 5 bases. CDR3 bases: TGTGCCAGCAGCCTTGGACACCCCAGCTCCTACGAGCAGTACTTC. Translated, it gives CASSLGHPSSYEQYF.